This T cell receptor (beta chain) was sequenced in a study of CD8 T cells in Susac syndrome. The ends were cut back, 0 bases at V and 1 base at J, with 6 bases in the middle. CDR1 and CDR2 (germline): LGHDT, YNNKEL (reference sequence). The CDR3 sequence is 14 residues long. Comment on this clonotype: Its target is unknown.

The patients who served as multiple sclerosis controls were treatment-naive and had stable or active relapsing-remitting disease that fulfilled the revised McDonald criteria. The TEMRA cells underwent FACS enrichment, while the CD8+ and CD4+ T cells underwent negative isolation. Findings and limits, study-wide: In its TCR sequencing and HLA analysis, the study acknowledged that the number of individuals was relatively small.

With random hexamers, roughly 0.5 to 1 ug RNA was reverse transcribed. Coverage of TCR beta CDR3 amplification by immunoSEQ multiplex PCR extended to 54 Vbeta and 13 Jbeta. TCRdb ran MiXCR on the immunoSEQ multiplex PCR reads and lists one entry per CDR3 protein. Of about 150,000 distinct CDR3 sequences in the sample, around 95% are singletons; the top ten hold 0.14% to 0.15%. Sequenced sample: CD8+ T cells from PBMCs. This sequence was found in a human donor with multiple sclerosis. The chain uses TRBV3-1 and TRBJ1-2, with D uncertain. Here the CDR3 reads CASSQDVLNYGYTF. The CDR3 DNA reads as TGTGCCAGCAGCCAAGATGTCCTTAACTATGGCTACACCTTC.